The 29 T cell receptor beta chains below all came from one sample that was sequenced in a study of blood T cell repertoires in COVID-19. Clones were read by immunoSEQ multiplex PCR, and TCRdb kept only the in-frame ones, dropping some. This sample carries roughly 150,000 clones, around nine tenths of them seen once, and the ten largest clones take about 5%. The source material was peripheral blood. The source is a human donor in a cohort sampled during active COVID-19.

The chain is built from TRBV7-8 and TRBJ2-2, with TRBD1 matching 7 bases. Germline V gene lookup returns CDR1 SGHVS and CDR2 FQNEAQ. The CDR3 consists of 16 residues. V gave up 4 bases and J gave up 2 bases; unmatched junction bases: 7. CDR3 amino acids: CASSSTGWANTGELFF. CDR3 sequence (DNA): TGTGCCAGCAGCTCGACAGGGTGGGCCAACACCGGGGAGCTGTTTTTT.

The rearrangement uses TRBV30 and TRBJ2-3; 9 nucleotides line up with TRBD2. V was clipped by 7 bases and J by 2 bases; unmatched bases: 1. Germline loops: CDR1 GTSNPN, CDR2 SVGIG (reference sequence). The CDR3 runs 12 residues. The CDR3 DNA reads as TGTGCCTCTAGCGGGACCACAGATACGCAGTATTTT. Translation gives CASSGTTDTQYF.

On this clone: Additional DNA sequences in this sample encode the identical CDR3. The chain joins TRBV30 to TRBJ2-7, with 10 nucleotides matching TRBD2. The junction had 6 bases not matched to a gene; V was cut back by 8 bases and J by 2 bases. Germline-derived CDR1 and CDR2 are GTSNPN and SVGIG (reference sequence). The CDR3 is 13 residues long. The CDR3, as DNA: TGTGCCACTCGGACTAGCGGAACCTACGAGCAGTACTTC. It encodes CATRTSGTYEQYF.

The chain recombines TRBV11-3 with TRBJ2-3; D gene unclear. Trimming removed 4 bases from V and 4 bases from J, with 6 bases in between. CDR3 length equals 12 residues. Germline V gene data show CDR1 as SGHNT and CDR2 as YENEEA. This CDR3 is CASSYIADTQYF. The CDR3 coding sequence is TGTGCCAGCAGCTACATTGCAGATACGCAGTATTTT. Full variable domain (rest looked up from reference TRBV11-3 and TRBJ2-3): EAGVVQSPRYKIIEKKQPVAFWCNPISGHNTLYWYLQNLGQGPELLIRYENEEAVDDSQLPKDRFSAERLKGVDSTLKIQPAELGDSAVYLCASSYIADTQYFGPGTRLTVL.

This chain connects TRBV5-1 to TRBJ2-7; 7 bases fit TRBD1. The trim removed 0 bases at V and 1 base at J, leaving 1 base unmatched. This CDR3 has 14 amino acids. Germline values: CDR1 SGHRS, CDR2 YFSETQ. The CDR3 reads CASSLAGGSYEQYF. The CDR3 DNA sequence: TGCGCCAGCAGCTTGGCAGGGGGTTCCTACGAGCAGTACTTC. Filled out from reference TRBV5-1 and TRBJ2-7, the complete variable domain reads KAGVTQTPRYLIKTRGQQVTLSCSPISGHRSVSWYQQTPGQGLQFLFEYFSETQRNKGNFPGRFSGRQFSNSRSEMNVSTLELGDSALYLCASSLAGGSYEQYFGPGTRLTVT.

CDR3 in amino acids: CASSPDNENRYTF. CDR3 DNA: TGCGCCAGCAGCCCTGATAACGAAAACAGGTACACCTTC. The chain has TRBV5-1 and TRBJ1-2; D possibly corresponds to TRBD1 (5 bases). Germline V gene lookup returns CDR1 SGHRS and CDR2 YFSETQ. The ends were cut back, 4 bases at V and 11 bases at J, with 18 bases in the middle. This CDR3 comprises 13 residues. The variable domain in full, completed from reference TRBV5-1 and TRBJ1-2, reads KAGVTQTPRYLIKTRGQQVTLSCSPISGHRSVSWYQQTPGQGLQFLFEYFSETQRNKGNFPGRFSGRQFSNSRSEMNVSTLELGDSALYLCASSPDNENRYTFGSGTRLTVV.

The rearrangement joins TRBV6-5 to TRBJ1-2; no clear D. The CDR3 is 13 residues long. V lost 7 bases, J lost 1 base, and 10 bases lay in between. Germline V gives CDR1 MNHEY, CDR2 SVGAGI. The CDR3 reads CASTRGSNYGYTF. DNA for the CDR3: TGTGCCAGCACCCGAGGGAGTAACTATGGCTACACCTTC.

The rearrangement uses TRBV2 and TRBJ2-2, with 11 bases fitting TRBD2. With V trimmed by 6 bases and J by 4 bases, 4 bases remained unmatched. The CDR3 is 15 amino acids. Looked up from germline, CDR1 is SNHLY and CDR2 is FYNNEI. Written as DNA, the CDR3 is TGTGCCAGCAGAAAAACTAGCGGGGGCACCGGGGAGCTGTTTTTT. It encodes CASRKTSGGTGELFF.

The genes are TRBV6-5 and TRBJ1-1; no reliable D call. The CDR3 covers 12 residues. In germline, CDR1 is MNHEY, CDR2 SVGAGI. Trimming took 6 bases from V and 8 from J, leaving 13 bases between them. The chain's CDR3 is CASSQTPPEAFF. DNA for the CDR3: TGTGCCAGCAGCCAAACACCCCCCGAAGCTTTCTTT.

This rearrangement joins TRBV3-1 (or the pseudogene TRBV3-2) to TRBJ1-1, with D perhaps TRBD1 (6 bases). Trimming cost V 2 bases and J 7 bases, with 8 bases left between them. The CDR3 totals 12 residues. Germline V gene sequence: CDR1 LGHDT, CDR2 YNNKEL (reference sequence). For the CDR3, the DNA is TGTGCCAGCAGCCAAAACAGGGATGAAGCTTTCTTT. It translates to CASSQNRDEAFF.

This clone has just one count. The CDR3 protein is CAWSVQLKETQYF. CDR3 in DNA: TGTGCCTGGAGTGTACAACTAAAAGAGACCCAGTACTTC. This chain joins TRBV30 and TRBJ2-5, with D unresolved. From germline, CDR1 is GTSNPN and CDR2 SVGIG (reference sequence). The CDR3 has 13 residues. Trimming took 0 bases from V and 3 from J, leaving 8 bases between them. The entire variable domain, with the rest obtained from reference TRBV30 and TRBJ2-5, is as follows: SQTIHQWPATLVQPVGSPLSLECTVEGTSNPNLYWYRQAAGRGLQLLFYSVGIGQISSEVPQNLSASRPQDRQFILSSKKLLLSDSGFYLCAWSVQLKETQYFGPGTRLLVL.

The CDR3, as DNA: TGCGCCAGCAGCTTGACAGGGGGACTAAACATGAACACTGAAGCTTTCTTT. This codes for CASSLTGGLNMNTEAFF. The V and J genes are TRBV5-1 and TRBJ1-1; 8 bases match TRBD1. The CDR3 contains 17 residues. Germline lookup yields CDR1 SGHRS and CDR2 YFSETQ. The trim removed 1 base at V and 0 bases at J, leaving 8 bases unmatched.

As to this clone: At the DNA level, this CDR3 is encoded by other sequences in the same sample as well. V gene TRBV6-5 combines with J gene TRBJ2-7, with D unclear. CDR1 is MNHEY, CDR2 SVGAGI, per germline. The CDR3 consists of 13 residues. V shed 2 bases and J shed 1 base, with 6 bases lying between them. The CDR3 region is CASSYGQSYEQYF. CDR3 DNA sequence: TGTGCCAGCAGTTACGGGCAGTCCTACGAGCAGTACTTC.

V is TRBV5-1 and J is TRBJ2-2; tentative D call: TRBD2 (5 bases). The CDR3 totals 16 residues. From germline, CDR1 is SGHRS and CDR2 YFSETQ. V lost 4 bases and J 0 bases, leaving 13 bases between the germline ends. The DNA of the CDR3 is TGCGCCAGCAGCCCCTTTGCGGGTTCGAACACCGGGGAGCTGTTTTTT. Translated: CASSPFAGSNTGELFF. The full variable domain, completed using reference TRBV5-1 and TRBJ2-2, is KAGVTQTPRYLIKTRGQQVTLSCSPISGHRSVSWYQQTPGQGLQFLFEYFSETQRNKGNFPGRFSGRQFSNSRSEMNVSTLELGDSALYLCASSPFAGSNTGELFFGEGSRLTVL.

CDR3 in DNA: TGTGCCAGCAGCTTGACAGGGGGCCGTGCTTTCTTT. Its protein product is CASSLTGGRAFF. The rearrangement links TRBV7-2 to TRBJ1-1, with 10 bases identical to TRBD1. The CDR3 loop spans 12 amino acids. After removal of 3 bases from V and 11 bases from J, the junction contained 3 bases not matched to a gene. The V gene's germline CDR1 is SGHTA and CDR2 FQGNSA.

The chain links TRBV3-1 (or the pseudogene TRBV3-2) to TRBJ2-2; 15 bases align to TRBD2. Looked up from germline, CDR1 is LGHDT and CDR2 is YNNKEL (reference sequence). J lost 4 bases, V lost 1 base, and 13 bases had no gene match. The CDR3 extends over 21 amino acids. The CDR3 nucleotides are TGTGCCAGCAGCCAAGGGAATCCCGGACTAGCGGGGGGGCCGGGCACCGGGGAGCTGTTTTTT. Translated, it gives CASSQGNPGLAGGPGTGELFF.

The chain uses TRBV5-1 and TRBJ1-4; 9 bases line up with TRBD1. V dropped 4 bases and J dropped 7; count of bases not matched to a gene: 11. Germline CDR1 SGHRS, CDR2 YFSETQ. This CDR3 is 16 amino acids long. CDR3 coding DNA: TGCGCCAGCAGCCCAGAGGGACAGGGCCAACGTGAAAAACTGTTTTTT. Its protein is CASSPEGQGQREKLFF.

CDR3 bases: TGCAGCGTTTATCGACAGGGCAGTGAAGCTTTCTTT. This encodes CSVYRQGSEAFF. This rearrangement joins TRBV29-1 to TRBJ1-1; TRBD1 agrees at 7 bases. The CDR3 has 12 residues. Losses at the gene ends were 5 bases for V and 7 bases for J; bases not matched to a gene: 7. Looked up from germline, CDR1 is SQVTM and CDR2 is ANQGSEA.

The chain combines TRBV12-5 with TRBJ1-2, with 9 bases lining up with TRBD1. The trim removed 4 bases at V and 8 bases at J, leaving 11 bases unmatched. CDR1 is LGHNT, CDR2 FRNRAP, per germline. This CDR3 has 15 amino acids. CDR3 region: CASGSTGTGWRGYTF. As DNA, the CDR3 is TGTGCTAGTGGTTCCACCGGGACAGGGTGGCGAGGCTACACCTTC.

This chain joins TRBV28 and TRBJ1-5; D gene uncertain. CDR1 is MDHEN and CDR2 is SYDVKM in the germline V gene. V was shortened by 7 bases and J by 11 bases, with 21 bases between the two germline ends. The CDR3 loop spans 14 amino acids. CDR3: CASNRPALVSSQHF. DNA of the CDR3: TGTGCCAGCAACAGACCGGCTTTGGTTTCGTCCCAGCATTTT.

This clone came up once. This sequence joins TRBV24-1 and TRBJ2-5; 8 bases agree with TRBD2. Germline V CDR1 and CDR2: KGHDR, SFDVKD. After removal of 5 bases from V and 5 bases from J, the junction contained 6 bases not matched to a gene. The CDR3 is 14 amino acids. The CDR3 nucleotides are TGTGCCACCAGTGCGGCGGGAGGTTTGGAGACCCAGTACTTC. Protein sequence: CATSAAGGLETQYF.

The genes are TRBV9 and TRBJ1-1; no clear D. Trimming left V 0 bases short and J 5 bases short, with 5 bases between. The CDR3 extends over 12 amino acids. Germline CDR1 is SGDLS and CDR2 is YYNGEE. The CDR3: CASSVGQTEAFF. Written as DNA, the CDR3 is TGTGCCAGCAGCGTAGGACAAACTGAAGCTTTCTTT.

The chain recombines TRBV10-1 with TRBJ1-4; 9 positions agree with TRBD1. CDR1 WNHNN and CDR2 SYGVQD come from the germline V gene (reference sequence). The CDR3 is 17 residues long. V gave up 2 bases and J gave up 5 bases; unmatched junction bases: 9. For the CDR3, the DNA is TGCGCCAGCAGTGAGGGGTGGGACAGGGACGGGAATGAAAAACTGTTTTTT. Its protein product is CASSEGWDRDGNEKLFF.

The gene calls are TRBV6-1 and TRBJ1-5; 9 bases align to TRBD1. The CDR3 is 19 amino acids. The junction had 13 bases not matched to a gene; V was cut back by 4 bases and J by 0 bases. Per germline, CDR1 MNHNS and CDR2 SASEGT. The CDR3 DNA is TGTGCCAGCAGTGTTAACCCGAAAACAGGGGGCTATAGCAATCAGCCCCAGCATTTT. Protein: CASSVNPKTGGYSNQPQHF.

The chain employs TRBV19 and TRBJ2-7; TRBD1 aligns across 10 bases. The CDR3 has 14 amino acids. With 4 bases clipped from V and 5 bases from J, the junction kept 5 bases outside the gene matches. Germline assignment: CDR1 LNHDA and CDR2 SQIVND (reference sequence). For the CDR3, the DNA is TGTGCCAGTAGTACGGGACAGGGGAGTAACGAGCAGTACTTC. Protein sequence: CASSTGQGSNEQYF. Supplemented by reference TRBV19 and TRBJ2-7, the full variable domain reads DGGITQSPKYLFRKEGQNVTLSCEQNLNHDAMYWYRQDPGQGLRLIYYSQIVNDFQKGDIAEGYSVSREKKESFPLTVTSAQKNPTAFYLCASSTGQGSNEQYFGPGTRLTVT.

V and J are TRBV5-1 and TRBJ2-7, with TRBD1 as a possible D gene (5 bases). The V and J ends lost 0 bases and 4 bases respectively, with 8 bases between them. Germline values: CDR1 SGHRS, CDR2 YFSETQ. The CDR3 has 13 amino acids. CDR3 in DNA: TGCGCCAGCAGCTTGGACAGGCTATACGAGCAGTACTTC. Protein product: CASSLDRLYEQYF.

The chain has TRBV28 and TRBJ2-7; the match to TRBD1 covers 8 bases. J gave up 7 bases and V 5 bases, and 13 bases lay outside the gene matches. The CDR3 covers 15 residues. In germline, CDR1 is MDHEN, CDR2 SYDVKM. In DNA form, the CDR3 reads TGTGCCAGCAGTCTGCGAGCCGGACAGGGCGGGGAGCAGTACTTC. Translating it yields CASSLRAGQGGEQYF.

CDR3 sequence: CASSSDSAVYYEQYF. DNA for the CDR3: TGTGCCAGCAGTTCCGACTCGGCGGTATACTACGAGCAGTACTTC. This sequence joins TRBV6-2 or TRBV6-3 and TRBJ2-7, with unresolved D. Germline CDR1 and CDR2: MNHEY and SVGEGT. The V end was cut by 4 bases, the J end by 3 bases, with 16 bases between. The CDR3 has 15 residues.

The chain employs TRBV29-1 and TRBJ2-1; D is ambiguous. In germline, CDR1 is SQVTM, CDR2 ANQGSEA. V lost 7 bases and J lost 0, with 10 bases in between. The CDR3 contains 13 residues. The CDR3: CSGKYSSYNEQFF. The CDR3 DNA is TGCAGCGGCAAGTATAGCTCCTACAATGAGCAGTTCTTC.